This TCR beta chain was recovered during a study of T cells in Graves' hyperthyroidism and ophthalmopathy. Study outcomes and limitations: Most clonotypes expanded in the thyroid (above 0.001) were also present in blood.

About this clonotype itself: The antigen remains undetermined.

Amplification targeted TCR beta CDR3 regions from RNA transcripts. First-round RT-PCR with HTBI primers amplified the TCR CDR3 region. From the multiplex PCR reads, TCRdb called clonotypes with MiXCR, one entry per CDR3 protein. This table holds 500,000 to 700,000 distinct CDR3 sequences, around 17% found once. Exclusions: uncontrolled infection, other autoimmune disease, pregnancy, lactation. Diagnosis relied on clinical symptoms, serum thyroxine and TRAb, thyroid ultrasound and orbital computed tomography. Extraction of PBMCs used about 9.2 ml of fresh peripheral blood. This receptor was obtained from a woman aged 18 to 35 with Graves' hyperthyroidism. Sequenced: blood.

In DNA form, the CDR3 reads TGTGCCAGCAGCCTAACAGGGATCGCGGTTCAGCCCCAGCATTTT. It encodes CASSLTGIAVQPQHF. The rearrangement uses TRBV5-6 and TRBJ1-5, with a possible D match to TRBD1 (6 bases). Germline CDR1 SGHDT, CDR2 YYEEEE. The CDR3 runs to 15 residues. V was shortened by 4 bases and J by 6 bases, with 17 bases between the two germline ends.